Below are 18 T cell receptor beta chains sequenced from a single sample in a study of cytomegalovirus exposure and HLA in healthy donors. PCR was performed using 60 Vbeta and 13 Jbeta primers. Here immunoSEQ multiplex PCR was the method, and the copy in TCRdb shows in-frame clones only, minus some. The sample includes 200,000 to 250,000 clones, approximately 79% of them seen just once. The sequenced sample consisted of PBMCs. All receptors come from a man between 18 and 29 years old in good health and CMV-seronegative.

This clone was found once. This chain links TRBV4-3 with TRBJ1-3; D is unresolved. With 1 base removed from V and 8 bases from J, the gap between germline ends came to 6 bases. Looked up from germline, CDR1 is LGHNA and CDR2 is YSLEER. The CDR3 has 12 amino acids. CDR3 in amino acids: CASSQVWHTIYF. CDR3 in DNA: TGCGCCAGCAGCCAAGTTTGGCACACCATATATTTT.

The chain employs TRBV11-3 and TRBJ2-1, with TRBD1 identical over 8 bases. The CDR3 consists of 14 residues. The germline V gene has CDR1 SGHNT and CDR2 YENEEA. Trimming at V came to 4 bases and at J to 8 bases, leaving 7 bases not matched to a gene. As DNA, the CDR3 is TGTGCCAGCAGCTCGGGACAGGCGGGCGATGAGCAGTTCTTC. Protein product: CASSSGQAGDEQFF.

The chain is built from TRBV11-3 and TRBJ2-7, with a tentative D call TRBD1 (7 bases). The germline V gene has CDR1 SGHNT and CDR2 YENEEA. V was shortened by 4 bases and J by 2 bases, with 18 bases between the two germline ends. This CDR3 spans 16 amino acids. The CDR3 here is CASSSRGTADPYEQYF. The DNA of the CDR3 is TGTGCCAGCAGCTCTCGGGGGACAGCGGATCCCTACGAGCAGTACTTC.

V usage is TRBV28 and J usage is TRBJ2-2, with a tentative D call TRBD2 (5 bases). The CDR3 spans 14 residues. Germline V gene sequence: CDR1 MDHEN, CDR2 SYDVKM. Trimming pared 5 bases from V and 5 bases from J, leaving 12 bases between. The CDR3 is CASSKRVETGELFF. The CDR3 DNA is TGTGCCAGCAGTAAGAGGGTCGAGACCGGGGAGCTGTTTTTT. Based on the CDR3 plus reference TRBV28 and TRBJ2-2, the full variable domain is DVKVTQSSRYLVKRTGEKVFLECVQDMDHENMFWYRQDPGLGLRLIYFSYDVKMKEKGDIPEGYSVSREKKERFSLILESASTNQTSMYLCASSKRVETGELFFGEGSRLTVL.

The chain links TRBV19 to TRBJ2-1; TRBD2 matches 11 bases. Germline assignment: CDR1 LNHDA and CDR2 SQIVND (reference sequence). The CDR3 extends over 20 amino acids. After removal of 7 bases from V and 0 bases from J, the junction contained 17 bases not matched to a gene. As DNA, the CDR3 is TGTGCCAGTAAATCACCGGGACTAGCGGATGGACTAAGCTCCTACAATGAGCAGTTCTTC. It encodes CASKSPGLADGLSSYNEQFF.

The rearrangement uses TRBV2 and TRBJ2-7, with D perhaps matching TRBD2 (6 bases). Per the germline V gene, CDR1 is SNHLY and CDR2 is FYNNEI. The CDR3 consists of 15 residues. V dropped 1 base and J dropped 2 bases, with 12 bases sitting between them. CDR3 residues: CASSEVKGGPYEQYF. CDR3 DNA: TGTGCCAGCAGTGAAGTAAAGGGAGGTCCCTACGAGCAGTACTTC.

The J gene is TRBJ2-5, the V gene TRBV6-5, with TRBD1 matching over 8 bases. There are 14 residues in the CDR3. V shed 5 bases and J 1 base; nucleotides not matched to a gene: 3. CDR1 MNHEY and CDR2 SVGAGI come from the germline V gene. The CDR3, as DNA: TGTGCCAGCAGTGCGGGACAGGCCCAAGAGACCCAGTACTTC. It is translated as CASSAGQAQETQYF.

The chain uses TRBV11-3 and TRBJ2-1, with 8 positions matching TRBD2. The CDR3 contains 14 residues. With 8 bases clipped from V and 4 bases from J, the junction kept 7 bases outside the gene matches. In germline, CDR1 is SGHNT, CDR2 YENEEA. CDR3 in amino acids: CASRGGVAYNEQFF. In DNA form, the CDR3 reads TGTGCCAGCCGGGGGGGTGTGGCGTACAATGAGCAGTTCTTC. Full variable domain (outside the CDR3, taken from reference TRBV11-3 and TRBJ2-1): EAGVVQSPRYKIIEKKQPVAFWCNPISGHNTLYWYLQNLGQGPELLIRYENEEAVDDSQLPKDRFSAERLKGVDSTLKIQPAELGDSAVYLCASRGGVAYNEQFFGPGTRLTVL.

The chain has TRBV4-3 and TRBJ1-4; possibly TRBD1 for D (5 bases). Trimming stripped 0 bases from V and 0 bases from J, with 8 bases between. The CDR3 contains 16 residues. Germline V lookup: CDR1 LGHNA, CDR2 YSLEER. The CDR3 sequence: CASSQDDSTTNEKLFF. For the CDR3, the DNA is TGCGCCAGCAGCCAAGACGACAGCACAACTAATGAAAAACTGTTTTTT.

This chain connects TRBV5-4 to TRBJ2-4, with D possibly TRBD1 on 6 matching bases. The CDR3 extends over 15 amino acids. From germline, CDR1 is SGHNT and CDR2 YYREEE (reference sequence). The germline V and J ends were trimmed by 0 bases and 4 bases, with 11 bases remaining between them. DNA for the CDR3: TGTGCCAGCAGCTTGGGGGGCCAGGGGAAAAACATTCAGTACTTC. Its translation: CASSLGGQGKNIQYF.

The chain is built from TRBV5-1 and TRBJ2-5; possible D gene TRBD2, 6 bases. The CDR3 is 17 amino acids. Trimming left V 0 bases short and J 1 base short, with 16 bases between. CDR1 and CDR2 (germline): SGHRS, YFSETQ. CDR3 in DNA: TGCGCCAGCAGCTTGGGTTTGCTGGGACTGCTCCAAGAGACCCAGTACTTC. This translates into CASSLGLLGLLQETQYF.

This chain connects TRBV11-2 to TRBJ2-7, with D uncertain. The length of the CDR3 is 15 residues. Trimming pared 1 base from V and 2 bases from J, leaving 12 bases between. CDR1 SGHAT and CDR2 FQNNGV come from the germline V gene. CDR3 sequence (DNA): TGTGCCAGCAGCTTAGGGTCTATCGTCGCCTACGAGCAGTACTTC. Translating it yields CASSLGSIVAYEQYF. Combining the CDR3 with reference TRBV11-2 and TRBJ2-7 gives the whole variable domain EAGVAQSPRYKIIEKRQSVAFWCNPISGHATLYWYQQILGQGPKLLIQFQNNGVVDDSQLPKDRFSAERLKGVDSTLKIQPAKLEDSAVYLCASSLGSIVAYEQYFGPGTRLTVT.

J is TRBJ1-5 and V is TRBV16; TRBD1 matches at 11 bases. The CDR3 has 16 amino acids. V shed 0 bases and J 5 bases; nucleotides not matched to a gene: 3. CDR1 and CDR2 (germline): KGHSY, FQNENV. The CDR3 bases are TGTGCCAGCAGCCAATCAAGGACAGGGGGCGATCAGCCCCAGCATTTT. It encodes CASSQSRTGGDQPQHF.

The chain combines TRBV27 with TRBJ1-2; TRBD1 agrees at 7 bases. The CDR3 covers 13 residues. CDR1 MNHEY and CDR2 SMNVEV come from the germline V gene (reference sequence). Trimming at V came to 6 bases and at J to 3 bases, leaving 4 bases not matched to a gene. The CDR3 sequence: CASRLTGDYGYTF. The CDR3 DNA sequence: TGTGCCAGCAGACTTACAGGGGACTATGGCTACACCTTC.

V and J are TRBV7-9 and TRBJ2-5; 7 positions agree with TRBD1. Per the germline V gene, CDR1 is SEHNR and CDR2 is FQNEAQ (reference sequence). The CDR3 spans 15 residues. V lost 5 bases to trimming and J lost 5 bases; unmatched junction nucleotides: 11. CDR3 bases: TGTGCCAGCAGCACCCCCGGGACAGTTGCGGAGACCCAGTACTTC. Translation: CASSTPGTVAETQYF.

The chain recombines TRBV30 with TRBJ2-5, with D perhaps matching TRBD1 (6 bases). Judging by the DNA end, TRBJ2-7 fits better; the J call may be wrong. The CDR3 has 13 residues. Germline V gene lookup returns CDR1 GTSNPN and CDR2 SVGIG (reference sequence). CDR3: CAWTWDITYEQYF. For the CDR3, the DNA is TGTGCCTGGACATGGGACATAACCTACGAGCAGTACTTC.

The chain joins TRBV6-6 to TRBJ2-1, with D possibly matching TRBD2 (6 bases). The CDR3 has 14 residues. Per germline, CDR1 MNHNY and CDR2 SVGAGI (reference sequence). V lost 5 bases and J lost 3, with 11 bases in between. Here the CDR3 reads CASSAGLVYNEQFF. The CDR3 DNA sequence: TGTGCCAGCAGTGCGGGGCTAGTCTACAATGAGCAGTTCTTC.

The V call is TRBV30, the J call TRBJ2-5; 13 nucleotides align to TRBD2. The end of the DNA fits TRBJ2-7 better, so the J call may be wrong. The germline V gene has CDR1 GTSNPN and CDR2 SVGIG (reference sequence). This CDR3 is built from 16 residues. The CDR3 loop is CAWSGLAGGLPHEQYF. The DNA for the CDR3 is TGTGCCTGGAGTGGACTAGCGGGGGGCCTCCCCCACGAGCAGTACTTC.